A single sample gave rise to the 25 T cell receptor beta chains below, sequenced in a study of T cell repertoires in cytomegalovirus infection. MiXCR was run by TCRdb on the reads, yielding one entry per CDR3 protein. This sample has some 160,000 distinct CDR3 sequences, with about a sixth found just once. The material sequenced was CD8+ T cells from PBMCs. These receptors were taken from a human donor in good health (CMV status not recorded). Some clones in this sample may be carry-over from other donors' samples.

The genes are TRBV6-6 and TRBJ2-1, with D tentatively TRBD1 or TRBD2 (6 bases each). V was pared by 7 bases and J by 2 bases, with 15 bases between. The CDR3 totals 15 residues. The germline V gene has CDR1 MNHNY and CDR2 SVGAGI (reference sequence). The CDR3 region has the DNA TGTGCCAGCAATACGGGGGACACGACCTACAATGAGCAGTTCTTC. It is translated as CASNTGDTTYNEQFF.

This clonotype was counted many times. The chain uses TRBV7-2 and TRBJ1-2, with TRBD1 matching over 9 bases. Germline-derived CDR1 and CDR2 are SGHTA and FQGNSA. This CDR3 is 14 amino acids long. Trimming cost V 4 bases and J 2 bases; bases outside gene matches: 2. CDR3 in amino acids: CASSWDRDNYGYTF. The CDR3 coding sequence is TGTGCCAGCAGCTGGGACAGGGACAACTATGGCTACACCTTC.

The CDR3 is CASSVSQEYNEQFF. In DNA, the CDR3 is TGTGCCAGCAGCGTCTCACAGGAGTACAATGAGCAGTTCTTC. The chain links TRBV7-9 to TRBJ2-1; maybe TRBD1 (5 bases). The ends were cut back, 5 bases at V and 4 bases at J, with 12 bases in the middle. This CDR3 region has 14 residues. Germline CDR1 SEHNR, CDR2 FQNEAQ (reference sequence).

V usage is TRBV4-1 and J usage is TRBJ2-3; D not certain. Trimming pared 2 bases from V and 3 bases from J, leaving 3 bases between. Germline CDR1 reads MGHRA; CDR2 reads YSYEKL. The CDR3 loop spans 12 amino acids. Here the CDR3 reads CASSQQTDTQYF. CDR3 nucleotide sequence: TGCGCCAGCAGCCAACAAACAGATACGCAGTATTTT.

The table lists this clonotype with a few counts. The rearrangement uses TRBV7-8 and TRBJ2-1; D remains unclear. Germline assignment: CDR1 SGHVS and CDR2 FQNEAQ. This CDR3 has 15 amino acids. Between the trimmed V and J ends, which lost 5 bases and 8 bases, there was a span of 19 bases. The CDR3 sequence: CASSPDLGLRDEQFF. The CDR3 coding sequence is TGTGCCAGCAGCCCAGACCTCGGGTTAAGGGATGAGCAGTTCTTC. The full variable domain, completed using reference TRBV7-8 and TRBJ2-1, is GAGVSQSPRYKVAKRGQDVALRCDPISGHVSLFWYQQALGQGPEFLTYFQNEAQLDKSGLPSDRFFAERPEGSVSTLKIQRTQQEDSAVYLCASSPDLGLRDEQFFGPGTRLTVL.

Only a few counts were recorded for this clonotype. The V and J genes are TRBV10-3 and TRBJ1-5, with 10 bases matching TRBD1. The CDR3 spans 15 residues. Unmatched junction bases numbered 2, after V lost 2 bases and J lost 4 bases. Germline V gene data show CDR1 as ENHRY and CDR2 as SYGVKD. CDR3 amino acids: CAISELDRGNQPQHF. In DNA, the CDR3 is TGTGCCATCAGTGAGCTGGACAGGGGGAATCAGCCCCAGCATTTT.

The rearrangement joins TRBV7-8 to TRBJ2-7; no firm D call. This CDR3 region has 11 residues. Per the germline V gene, CDR1 is SGHVS and CDR2 is FQNEAQ. V was shortened by 4 bases and J by 3 bases, with 4 bases between the two germline ends. The CDR3 sequence is CASSSVYEQYF. CDR3 coding DNA: TGTGCCAGCAGCTCTGTCTACGAGCAGTACTTC.

The chain uses TRBV28 and TRBJ1-1; weak D call: TRBD1 (5 bases). This CDR3 has 16 residues. Germline CDR1 and CDR2: MDHEN and SYDVKM. Trimming took 5 bases from V and 1 from J, leaving 17 bases between them. CDR3 sequence (DNA): TGTGCCAGCAGTATTCACAGGTTAAACCCGAACACTGAAGCTTTCTTT. Translating it yields CASSIHRLNPNTEAFF.

The chain is built from TRBV20-1 and TRBJ2-7; D may be TRBD1 or TRBD2 (5 bases each). Per germline, CDR1 DFQATT and CDR2 SNEGSKA (reference sequence). The CDR3 length is 15 residues. The V end was cut by 2 bases, the J end by 7 bases, with 21 bases between. CDR3 sequence: CSARTSGTSNGEQYF. In DNA, the CDR3 is TGCAGTGCTAGAACTTCCGGGACCAGCAATGGGGAGCAGTACTTC.

There are a few counts of this clonotype. The J gene is TRBJ2-5, the V gene TRBV28, with D possibly TRBD1 on 6 matching bases. Germline CDR1 is MDHEN and CDR2 is SYDVKM. CDR3 length: 15 amino acids. Trimming took 2 bases from V and 2 from J, leaving 12 bases between them. CDR3 bases: TGTGCCAGCAGTTTAGGGACATCACGTCAAGAGACCCAGTACTTC. Encoded protein: CASSLGTSRQETQYF.

The rearrangement uses TRBV29-1 and TRBJ2-1; D may correspond to TRBD1 or TRBD2 (5 bases each). In germline, CDR1 is SQVTM, CDR2 ANQGSEA. Trimming pared 0 bases from V and 4 bases from J, leaving 16 bases between. The CDR3 length is 16 residues. The CDR3 region is CSVEDPFRDPYNEQFF. For the CDR3, the DNA is TGCAGCGTTGAAGATCCCTTTCGGGACCCATACAATGAGCAGTTCTTC.

The sample holds many counts of this clonotype. This chain joins TRBV4-1 and TRBJ1-5, with TRBD1 as a possible D gene (5 bases). Looked up from germline, CDR1 is MGHRA and CDR2 is YSYEKL. The CDR3 contains 16 residues. The V end lost 0 bases, the J end lost 0 bases, and 9 bases lay between the germline ends. CDR3 sequence: CASSQEGPYSNQPQHF. As DNA, the CDR3 is TGCGCCAGCAGCCAAGAGGGGCCTTATAGCAATCAGCCCCAGCATTTT.

The chain joins TRBV5-8 to TRBJ2-7; D possibly matches TRBD1 or TRBD2 (7 bases each). Deletions cut 5 bases from V and 5 bases from J, with 20 bases between. Per germline, CDR1 SGHTS and CDR2 YDEGEE. This CDR3 is built from 15 residues. The CDR3 loop reads CASSHRGRGGDEQYF. The CDR3 nucleotides read TGTGCCAGCAGTCACAGGGGAAGGGGGGGAGACGAGCAGTACTTC.

The chain couples TRBV4-2 to TRBJ2-5; 11 bases match TRBD2. V shed 0 bases, J shed 6 bases, and the junction held 9 bases outside the gene matches. CDR1 and CDR2 from the germline V gene are LGHNA and YNFKEQ. The CDR3 totals 17 residues. In DNA form, the CDR3 reads TGTGCCAGCAGCCAAGATCTTGTTAGCGGGGGGGCAAAGACCCAGTACTTC. This encodes CASSQDLVSGGAKTQYF.

This chain connects TRBV28 to TRBJ2-5; 11 bases map to TRBD2. Germline-derived CDR1 and CDR2 are MDHEN and SYDVKM. Trimming at V came to 3 bases and at J to 0 bases, leaving 6 bases not matched to a gene. The CDR3 is 17 amino acids. The CDR3 DNA sequence: TGTGCCAGCAGTTTGCCGACTAGCGGGATGTACCAAGAGACCCAGTACTTC. Amino acids: CASSLPTSGMYQETQYF.

This clonotype was seen ten or more times. The V call is TRBV12-3 or TRBV12-4, the J call TRBJ1-2; D gene unclear. There are 14 residues in the CDR3. The ends were cut back, 7 bases at V and 2 bases at J, with 14 bases in the middle. CDR3 region: CASTTHLGNYGYTF. The CDR3, as DNA: TGTGCCAGCACCACACACCTGGGGAACTATGGCTACACCTTC.

The chain joins TRBV27 to TRBJ1-3, with D unclear. The CDR3 has 15 residues. Germline V gene lookup returns CDR1 MNHEY and CDR2 SMNVEV (reference sequence). V dropped 5 bases and J dropped 8 bases, with 19 bases sitting between them. CDR3 DNA sequence: TGTGCCAGCAGTCTTTCACTACCTGTTGGGCACACCATATATTTT. Encoded protein: CASSLSLPVGHTIYF.

This chain connects TRBV15 to TRBJ2-1; 12 bases align to TRBD2. V dropped 7 bases and J dropped 8; count of bases not matched to a gene: 3. The CDR3 is 13 residues long. Germline CDR1 is LNHNV and CDR2 is YYDKDF (reference sequence). As DNA, the CDR3 is TGTGCCACCACGACTAGCGGGAGCGATGAGCAGTTCTTC. Its translation is CATTTSGSDEQFF.

This clonotype was seen a handful of times. The chain links TRBV6-1 to TRBJ1-1; D remains ambiguous. This CDR3 has 12 amino acids. Trimming left V 5 bases short and J 8 bases short, with 12 bases between. The germline CDR1 and CDR2 sequences are MNHNS and SASEGT. In DNA, the CDR3 is TGTGCCAGCAGTCCCTTGGGCAGCGAAGCTTTCTTT. This gives the protein CASSPLGSEAFF.

V usage is TRBV6-2 or TRBV6-3 and J usage is TRBJ2-1; the match to TRBD2 covers 10 bases. Germline V gene sequence: CDR1 MNHEY, CDR2 SVGEGT. The CDR3 runs to 16 residues. The V segment lost 6 bases and the J segment 0 bases; nucleotides outside the gene matches: 5. CDR3 sequence (DNA): TGTGCCAGCAGCCGTAGCGGGAGGAGCTCCTACAATGAGCAGTTCTTC. Protein: CASSRSGRSSYNEQFF.

This clonotype appeared a few times. The rearrangement links TRBV7-2 to TRBJ2-7; D is ambiguous. Germline V gene data show CDR1 as SGHTA and CDR2 as FQGNSA. This CDR3 spans 14 amino acids. The V end was cut by 0 bases, the J end by 5 bases, with 11 bases between. The CDR3 nucleotides read TGTGCCAGCAGCTTAGCGGCCGGCGCGAACGAGCAGTACTTC. Protein: CASSLAAGANEQYF.

CDR3 loop: CASSLGSSPEQYF. CDR3 in DNA: TGTGCCAGCAGCTTAGGTTCTAGCCCAGAGCAGTACTTC. The chain combines TRBV13 with TRBJ2-7; D might be TRBD2 (5 bases). With 0 bases removed from V and 7 bases from J, the gap between germline ends came to 10 bases. The CDR3 is made up of 13 amino acids. Germline V gene sequence: CDR1 PRHDT, CDR2 FYEKMQ (reference sequence).

This clonotype was observed once. CDR3 loop: CASSLAGRGQETQYF. Written as DNA, the CDR3 is TGTGCCAGCAGCTTGGCGGGAAGGGGACAAGAGACCCAGTACTTC. The chain uses TRBV7-9 and TRBJ2-5; D is possibly TRBD2 (6 bases). CDR1 is SEHNR and CDR2 is FQNEAQ in the germline V gene (reference sequence). V gave up 3 bases and J gave up 2 bases, with 13 bases separating them. CDR3 length: 15 amino acids. Variable domain in full (rest from reference TRBV7-9 and TRBJ2-5): DTGVSQNPRHKITKRGQNVTFRCDPISEHNRLYWYRQTLGQGPEFLTYFQNEAQLEKSRLLSDRFSAERPKGSFSTLEIQRTEQGDSAMYLCASSLAGRGQETQYFGPGTRLLVL.

This rearrangement joins TRBV27 to TRBJ2-1; no clear D gene. The CDR3 is made up of 15 amino acids. The V gene lost 7 bases and the J gene lost 6 bases, with 19 bases spanning the gap. Germline V CDR1 and CDR2: MNHEY, SMNVEV (reference sequence). The CDR3: CASKLISRWANEQFF. CDR3 in DNA: TGTGCCAGCAAACTAATTTCAAGGTGGGCCAATGAGCAGTTCTTC.

This clonotype was seen more than once but under ten times. V is TRBV20-1 and J is TRBJ2-7; D gene ambiguous. The CDR3 runs 10 residues. Germline V gene sequence: CDR1 DFQATT, CDR2 SNEGSKA (reference sequence). V dropped 6 bases and J dropped 1 base, with 4 bases sitting between them. The CDR3 bases are TGCAGTGCCCAATCCTACGAGCAGTACTTC. This sequence encodes CSAQSYEQYF.